This is a list of T cell receptor beta chains from one sample in a study of CD8+CD57+ T cells in acquired aplastic anemia. In TCRdb, the reads were re-called with MiXCR into one record per CDR3 protein. The sample contains about 240,000 distinct CDR3 sequences, approximately 45% of which appear only once. Sequencing was done on a sample of sorted CD4+, CD8+, or CD8+CD57+ T cells (not recorded which) from PBMCs. Receptor source: a human donor with aplastic anemia. Each CDR3 is given with its conserved first and last residue. D genes are given only for firm matches. Only some rows state a clone size, as once, few, many or a class for expanded clones.

size: .
D: .
J: TRBJ1-2
V: TRBV6-4
CDR3: CASSDTPTDSSGYTF
DNA: TGTGCCAGCAGTGACACGCCAACCGACAGTAGCGGCTACACCTTC

size: .
D: TRBD2
J: TRBJ2-1
V: TRBV29-1
CDR3: CSVPRTGRGNEQFF
DNA: TGCAGCGTCCCTAGGACCGGGAGGGGGAATGAGCAGTTCTTC

size: many
D: .
J: TRBJ2-5
V: TRBV19
CDR3: CASSIVDQETQYF
DNA: TGTGCCAGTAGTATAGTTGACCAAGAGACCCAGTACTTC

size: once
D: .
J: TRBJ2-6
V: TRBV6-5
CDR3: CASSYSGLRGGTGANVLTF
DNA: TGTGCCAGCAGTTACTCCGGTCTTCGTGGGGGCACTGGGGCCAACGTCCTGACTTTC

size: .
D: .
J: TRBJ1-1
V: TRBV20-1
CDR3: CSATPTGWNTEAFF
DNA: TGCAGTGCTACACCGACAGGATGGAACACTGAAGCTTTCTTT

size: .
D: TRBD1
J: TRBJ2-5
V: TRBV7-9
CDR3: CASSYLGQGTQETQYF
DNA: TGTGCCAGCAGCTACCTTGGACAGGGGACCCAAGAGACCCAGTACTTC

size: many
D: TRBD2
J: TRBJ2-1
V: TRBV20-1
CDR3: CSAIRTSGHYNEQFF
DNA: TGCAGTGCAATAAGGACTAGCGGACATTACAATGAGCAGTTCTTC

size: .
D: TRBD1
J: TRBJ1-5
V: TRBV7-9
CDR3: CASSPRDRGKPQHF
DNA: TGTGCCAGCAGCCCCAGGGACAGGGGGAAGCCCCAGCATTTT

size: many
D: .
J: TRBJ1-6
V: TRBV7-9
CDR3: CASSLEGSGPPLHF
DNA: TGTGCCAGCAGCTTAGAGGGGTCAGGGCCCCCCCTCCACTTT

size: .
D: TRBD2
J: TRBJ2-3
V: TRBV29-1
CDR3: CSARTSGGASTDTQYF
DNA: TGCAGCGCACGGACTAGCGGGGGGGCCAGCACAGATACGCAGTATTTT

size: many
D: .
J: TRBJ2-7
V: TRBV19
CDR3: CASSGPPWGSYEQYF
DNA: TGTGCCAGTAGTGGTCCGCCCTGGGGGTCCTACGAGCAGTACTTC

size: .
D: .
J: TRBJ1-1
V: TRBV27
CDR3: CASSLGGPTTEAFF
DNA: TGTGCCAGCAGTTTAGGAGGGCCGACCACTGAAGCTTTCTTT

size: many
D: .
J: TRBJ1-2
V: TRBV10-3
CDR3: CATGGEAGYGYTF
DNA: TGTGCCACCGGGGGGGAAGCTGGCTATGGCTACACCTTC

size: .
D: TRBD2
J: TRBJ2-3
V: TRBV7-3
CDR3: CASSLQGLGLDTQYF
DNA: TGTGCCAGCAGCTTACAGGGACTAGGCCTTGATACGCAGTATTTT

size: few
D: TRBD2
J: TRBJ2-7
V: TRBV9
CDR3: CASTPSGNYVEQYF
DNA: TGTGCCAGCACCCCAAGCGGGAACTACGTAGAGCAGTACTTC

size: many
D: .
J: TRBJ1-2
V: TRBV4-3
CDR3: CASSQEGQGTYGYTF
DNA: TGCGCCAGCAGCCAAGAAGGGCAGGGGACCTATGGCTACACCTTC

size: .
D: .
J: TRBJ1-4
V: TRBV4-2
CDR3: CASSPLGRVEMTNEKLFF
DNA: TGTGCCAGCAGCCCTCTCGGTCGGGTTGAGATGACTAATGAAAAACTGTTTTTT

size: .
D: .
J: TRBJ1-6
V: TRBV7-9
CDR3: CASSPPQLSNLHF
DNA: TGTGCCAGCAGCCCTCCTCAGTTGTCAAACCTCCACTTT

size: .
D: .
J: TRBJ1-2
V: TRBV19
CDR3: CASSIEEGYGYTF
DNA: TGTGCCAGTAGTATAGAAGAGGGTTATGGCTACACCTTC

size: .
D: .
J: TRBJ1-2
V: TRBV10-3
CDR3: CAISAVGVDGYTF
DNA: TGTGCCATCAGTGCCGTCGGGGTCGATGGCTACACCTTC

size: many
D: .
J: TRBJ1-6
V: TRBV7-3
CDR3: CASSSRGRDIFYNSPLHF
DNA: TGTGCCAGCAGCTCCAGGGGCCGGGACATTTTCTATAATTCACCCCTCCACTTT

size: many
D: .
J: TRBJ1-1
V: TRBV6-1
CDR3: CASSAKFTGYTEAFF
DNA: TGTGCCAGCAGCGCAAAATTCACAGGTTACACTGAAGCTTTCTTT

size: .
D: .
J: TRBJ1-1
V: TRBV3-1
CDR3: CASSQDFRQIGVRTEALF
DNA: TGTGCCAGCAGCCAAGATTTCAGACAGATCGGGGTTCGCACTGAAGCTCTCTTT

size: many
D: TRBD1
J: TRBJ1-1
V: TRBV4-1
CDR3: CASSQDRGHTEAFF
DNA: TGCGCCAGCAGCCAGGACAGGGGGCACACTGAAGCTTTCTTT

size: many
D: TRBD1
J: TRBJ1-2
V: TRBV20-1
CDR3: CSAPDRAFNYGYTF
DNA: TGCAGTGCACCCGACAGGGCGTTTAACTATGGCTACACCTTC

size: many
D: .
J: TRBJ1-2
V: TRBV28
CDR3: CASSFMGGYTF
DNA: TGTGCCAGCAGTTTTATGGGTGGCTACACCTTC

size: .
D: TRBD2
J: TRBJ2-7
V: TRBV20-1
CDR3: CSVEASGVVGQYF
DNA: TGCAGTGTTGAAGCTAGCGGGGTTGTCGGGCAGTACTTC

size: .
D: .
J: TRBJ1-2
V: TRBV10-3
CDR3: CAITPEGNYGYTF
DNA: TGTGCCATCACGCCGGAGGGAAACTATGGCTACACCTTC

size: few
D: TRBD2
J: TRBJ2-7
V: TRBV7-8
CDR3: CASSLVLAGIYEQYF
DNA: TGTGCCAGCAGTCTGGTGTTAGCGGGGATATACGAGCAGTACTTC

size: .
D: .
J: TRBJ1-5
V: TRBV10-3
CDR3: CAISEDGRVGNQPQHF
DNA: TGTGCCATATCAGAGGACGGCCGTGTTGGTAATCAGCCCCAGCATTTT

size: many
D: TRBD2
J: TRBJ2-3
V: TRBV7-7
CDR3: CASSPRLAGGPRADTQYF
DNA: TGTGCTAGCAGCCCACGACTAGCGGGAGGGCCGAGGGCAGATACGCAGTATTTT

size: .
D: .
J: TRBJ2-1
V: TRBV5-1
CDR3: CASSSLAGGQEQFF
DNA: TGCGCCAGCAGTTCTCTGGCGGGGGGACAGGAGCAGTTCTTC

size: .
D: .
J: TRBJ1-5
V: TRBV20-1
CDR3: CSAGGGSGNQPQHF
DNA: TGCAGTGCTGGGGGGGGCTCGGGCAATCAGCCCCAGCATTTT

size: few
D: .
J: TRBJ1-2
V: TRBV27
CDR3: CASRQTGDLRGYTF
DNA: TGTGCCAGCAGACAGACGGGGGACCTGCGTGGCTACACCTTC

size: .
D: .
J: TRBJ2-6
V: TRBV30
CDR3: CAWSTGSGANVLTF
DNA: TGTGCCTGGAGTACAGGGTCCGGGGCCAACGTCCTGACTTTC

size: .
D: TRBD2
J: TRBJ2-1
V: TRBV10-1
CDR3: CASSQERGINGQFF
DNA: TGTGCCAGCAGCCAAGAGCGGGGGATCAATGGGCAGTTCTTC

size: many
D: .
J: TRBJ2-7
V: TRBV2
CDR3: CASRDSKGPRF
DNA: TGTGCCAGCAGGGACAGTAAAGGACCTCGCTTC

size: .
D: .
J: TRBJ1-1
V: TRBV7-9
CDR3: CASIPLGGRTVAFF
DNA: TGTGCCAGCATTCCCCTCGGGGGGCGCACTGTAGCTTTCTTT

size: .
D: .
J: TRBJ1-2
V: TRBV2
CDR3: CASTSYGYTF
DNA: TGCGCCAGCACCAGCTATGGCTACACCTTC

size: many
D: .
J: TRBJ2-3
V: TRBV7-9
CDR3: CASSLGVSTDTQYF
DNA: TGTGCCAGCAGCTTAGGCGTCAGCACAGATACGCAGTATTTT

size: .
D: .
J: TRBJ1-2
V: TRBV5-6
CDR3: CASKDGFNYGYTF
DNA: TGTGCCAGTAAGGACGGCTTCAACTATGGCTACACCTTC

size: .
D: .
J: TRBJ2-7
V: TRBV19
CDR3: CASGSKLARYEQYF
DNA: TGTGCCAGTGGCAGCAAGCTGGCGCGCTACGAGCAGTACTTC

size: .
D: TRBD1
J: TRBJ1-2
V: TRBV11-2
CDR3: CASSLARQGNYGYTF
DNA: TGTGCCAGCAGCTTAGCCCGACAGGGGAACTATGGCTACACCTTC

size: .
D: TRBD1
J: TRBJ2-2
V: TRBV2
CDR3: CASSEVGGTEVGELFF
DNA: TGTGCCAGCAGTGAAGTAGGTGGGACAGAGGTCGGGGAGCTGTTTTTT

size: .
D: TRBD1
J: TRBJ1-2
V: TRBV2
CDR3: CASKRTGNNGYTF
DNA: TGTGCCAGCAAACGGACAGGGAACAACGGCTACACCTTC

size: .
D: .
J: TRBJ1-2
V: TRBV9
CDR3: CASSVEDDYGYTF
DNA: TGTGCCAGCAGCGTAGAGGATGACTATGGCTACACCTTC

size: few
D: .
J: TRBJ1-2
V: TRBV10-2
CDR3: CASSEGVYGYTF
DNA: TGCGCCAGCAGTGAGGGAGTCTATGGCTACACCTTC

size: once
D: TRBD1
J: TRBJ1-2
V: TRBV7-2
CDR3: CASSLERGRGYGYTF
DNA: TGTGCCAGCAGCTTAGAAAGGGGGCGAGGCTATGGCTACACCTTC

size: many
D: TRBD2
J: TRBJ2-1
V: TRBV2
CDR3: CASSEVGLAGDDEQFF
DNA: TGTGCCAGCAGTGAAGTTGGGCTAGCGGGAGATGATGAGCAGTTCTTC

size: .
D: .
J: TRBJ1-5
V: TRBV5-1
CDR3: CASSLVGASDQPQHF
DNA: TGCGCCAGCAGCTTGGTAGGTGCGTCCGATCAGCCCCAGCATTTT

size: many
D: .
J: TRBJ2-7
V: TRBV12-3/TRBV12-4
CDR3: CASSPGQRAYEQYF
DNA: TGTGCCAGCAGTCCCGGACAGAGAGCCTACGAGCAGTACTTC

size: once
D: TRBD1
J: TRBJ2-7
V: TRBV10-2
CDR3: CASRIDRASFYEQYF
DNA: TGCGCCAGCAGGATCGACAGGGCCTCGTTCTACGAGCAGTACTTC

size: .
D: .
J: TRBJ2-7
V: TRBV19
CDR3: CASSIGAPPYEQYF
DNA: TGTGCCAGTAGTATAGGGGCCCCTCCCTACGAGCAGTACTTC

size: many
D: TRBD1
J: TRBJ1-1
V: TRBV4-1
CDR3: CASSQAGTVSAFF
DNA: TGCGCCAGCAGCCAAGCCGGGACAGTCAGTGCTTTCTTT

size: .
D: TRBD2
J: TRBJ2-1
V: TRBV29-1
CDR3: CSVVGTSGNEQFF
DNA: TGCAGCGTTGTAGGGACTAGCGGGAATGAGCAGTTCTTC

size: .
D: TRBD1
J: TRBJ1-1
V: TRBV10-2
CDR3: CASSTTGHAFF
DNA: TGCGCCAGCAGTACGACAGGGCATGCTTTCTTT